This T cell receptor (beta chain) was recorded in a study of T-cell memory formation after mild COVID-19. Study-level information: Among the donors, TCR clusters were largely specific to each donor. Study-wide results and caveats: CM and EM subsets held most contracting CD4+ clones; EMRA held CD8+ ones. The pre-infection memory compartment contained some responding clones, suggesting cross-reactive memory joined.

The CDR3 totals 16 residues. Germline V CDR1 and CDR2: SGHRS, YFSETQ. The trim removed 0 bases at V and 4 bases at J, leaving 7 bases unmatched. This clonotype was counted only a few times. The antigen is undetermined. Constant-segment primers were used for 5'RACE, and the resulting TCR alpha and TCR beta cDNA libraries carried sample barcodes and UMIs. TCRdb recomputed calls from the 5' RACE reads with MiXCR, one row per CDR3 protein. The sample yields 250,000 to 300,000 distinct CDR3 sequences, approximately 8.4% seen once. The source is a man between 18 and 35 years old who had mild COVID-19 (a few samples of this study predate the infection). Cell type and time point are not known. The material sequenced was PBMCs or a T cell subset sorted from them (not recorded which). The genes are TRBV5-1 and TRBJ2-5, with 9 bases identical to TRBD2. DNA for the CDR3: TGCGCCAGCAGCTTGGGGCGAGCGGGGGGCGGAGAGACCCAGTACTTC. Protein product: CASSLGRAGGGETQYF.